This paragraph covers one T cell receptor beta chain sequence. The data originate from a study of blood T cell repertoires in COVID-19. Background on the study: PBMCs, B-cell-depleted T cells, or T cells provided the cDNA or gDNA that made up the material.

Generated by immunoSEQ multiplex PCR, the TCRdb table keeps only in-frame clones and is missing some. This sample has 50,000 to 70,000 clones; just over 85% occur once, and the top ten carry 4% to 5.5%. The CDR3 extends over 15 amino acids. Germline CDR1 and CDR2: SGHRS and YFSETQ. The J segment lost 6 bases and the V segment lost 7 bases, leaving 11 bases of the junction unmatched. The clonotype originates from a man aged 55 to 70 with acute or convalescent COVID-19. V is TRBV5-1 and J is TRBJ2-1; 9 bases map to TRBD2. Sequencing input: peripheral blood. The CDR3 coding sequence is TGCGCCAGCCGACCCGGGACTAGCAAGGGCAATGAGCAGTTCTTC. Translation: CASRPGTSKGNEQFF.